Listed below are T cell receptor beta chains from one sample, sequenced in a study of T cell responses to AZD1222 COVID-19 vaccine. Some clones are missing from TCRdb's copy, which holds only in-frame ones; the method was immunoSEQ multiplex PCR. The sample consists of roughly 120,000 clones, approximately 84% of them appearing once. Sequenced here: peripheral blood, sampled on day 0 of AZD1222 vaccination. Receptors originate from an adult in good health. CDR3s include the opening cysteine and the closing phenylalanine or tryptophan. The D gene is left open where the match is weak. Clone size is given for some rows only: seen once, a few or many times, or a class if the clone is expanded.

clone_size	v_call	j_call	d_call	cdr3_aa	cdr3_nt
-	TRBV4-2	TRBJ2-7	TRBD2	CASSQSDSGGPYEQYF	TGTGCCAGCAGCCAATCCGACAGCGGGGGGCCATACGAGCAGTACTTC
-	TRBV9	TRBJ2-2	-	CASSVEWGLGTGELFF	TGTGCCAGCAGCGTAGAATGGGGGCTTGGCACCGGGGAGCTGTTTTTT
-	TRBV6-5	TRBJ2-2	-	CASSYISTTGELFF	TGTGCCAGCAGTTACATCAGCACCACCGGGGAGCTGTTTTTT
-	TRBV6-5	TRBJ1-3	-	CASRDGGNTIYF	TGTGCCAGCAGGGATGGTGGAAACACCATATATTTT
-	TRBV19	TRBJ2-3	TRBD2	CASSAGLTSGVFGGTDTQYF	TGTGCCAGTAGTGCCGGATTGACTAGCGGGGTATTCGGAGGCACAGATACGCAGTATTTT
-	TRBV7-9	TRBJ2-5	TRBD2	CASSIGTSGREETQYF	TGTGCCAGCAGCATCGGGACTAGCGGGAGAGAAGAGACCCAGTACTTC
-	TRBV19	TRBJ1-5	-	CASSMSNQPQHF	TGTGCCAGTAGTATGAGCAATCAGCCCCAGCATTTT
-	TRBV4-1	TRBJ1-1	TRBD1	CASSPFRGQRLTEAFF	TGCGCCAGCAGCCCTTTCCGGGGACAGCGGCTCACTGAAGCTTTCTTT
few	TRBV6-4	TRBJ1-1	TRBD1	CASIPPWDRVNTEAFF	TGTGCCAGCATCCCCCCGTGGGACAGGGTGAACACTGAAGCTTTCTTT
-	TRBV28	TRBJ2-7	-	CASRVGSFYEQYF	TGTGCTTCCAGGGTGGGGTCATTTTACGAGCAGTACTTC
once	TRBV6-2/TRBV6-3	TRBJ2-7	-	CASSDSYEQYF	TGTGCCAGCAGTGACAGTTACGAGCAGTACTTC
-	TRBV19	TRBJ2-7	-	CASSITSSSYEQYF	TGTGCCAGTAGTATAACGTCCAGTTCCTACGAGCAGTACTTC
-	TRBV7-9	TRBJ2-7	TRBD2	CASSPGGNYEQYF	TGTGCCAGCAGCCCGGGGGGTAACTACGAGCAGTACTTC
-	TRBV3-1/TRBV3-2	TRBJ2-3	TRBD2	CASSLRLAGGLTDTQYF	TGTGCCAGCAGCCTCCGACTAGCGGGGGGACTCACAGATACGCAGTATTTT
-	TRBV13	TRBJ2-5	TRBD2	CASSQLQAGGEETQYF	TGTGCCAGCAGCCAGCTCCAGGCGGGGGGTGAAGAGACCCAGTACTTC
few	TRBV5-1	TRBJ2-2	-	CASSFLAGQGAGELFF	TGCGCCAGCAGCTTTCTAGCGGGACAGGGCGCCGGGGAGCTGTTTTTT
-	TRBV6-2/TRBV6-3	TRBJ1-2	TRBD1	CASSRTGDYGYTF	TGTGCCAGCAGCCGTACAGGGGACTATGGCTACACCTTC
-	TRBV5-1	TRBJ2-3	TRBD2	CASSARTSGRPDTQYF	TGCGCCAGCAGCGCTCGGACTAGCGGGAGGCCAGATACGCAGTATTTT
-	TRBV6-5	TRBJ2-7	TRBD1	CASRTGESHEQYF	TGTGCCAGCCGGACAGGGGAAAGCCACGAGCAGTACTTC
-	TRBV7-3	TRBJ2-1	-	CASSQAVIADPRGNNEQFF	TGTGCCAGCAGCCAAGCGGTAATAGCGGACCCTAGGGGAAACAATGAGCAGTTCTTC
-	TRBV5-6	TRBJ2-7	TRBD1	CASSLGTGGGEQYF	TGTGCCAGCAGCTTGGGGACAGGGGGGGGCGAGCAGTACTTC
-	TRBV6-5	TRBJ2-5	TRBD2	CASRPPGLRGTQYF	TGTGCCAGCAGACCTCCGGGACTAAGAGGCACCCAGTACTTC
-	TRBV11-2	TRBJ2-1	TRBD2	CASSFSAGGYNEQFF	TGTGCCAGCAGCTTTTCAGCGGGAGGGTACAATGAGCAGTTCTTC
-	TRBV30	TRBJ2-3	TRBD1	CAWGRQGRSDTQYF	TGTGCCTGGGGTAGACAGGGGCGTTCAGATACGCAGTATTTT
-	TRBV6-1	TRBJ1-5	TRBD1	CASSEEGGTGYQPQHF	TGTGCCAGCAGTGAAGAAGGTGGGACAGGCTATCAGCCCCAGCATTTT
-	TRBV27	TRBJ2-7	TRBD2	CATRRGLAGASYGDEQYF	TGTGCCACCCGGCGCGGACTAGCGGGAGCTTCTTACGGCGACGAGCAGTACTTC
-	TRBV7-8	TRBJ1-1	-	CASSLAGRGAEAFF	TGTGCCAGCAGCTTAGCGGGCAGGGGTGCTGAAGCTTTCTTT
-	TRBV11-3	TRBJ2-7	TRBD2	CASSLGGTSYEQYF	TGTGCCAGCAGCTTAGGCGGGACTAGTTACGAGCAGTACTTC
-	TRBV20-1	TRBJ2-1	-	CSATGNEQFF	TGCAGTGCTACTGGGAATGAGCAGTTCTTC
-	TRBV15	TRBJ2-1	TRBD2	CATSRDRLAGDNEQFF	TGTGCCACCAGCAGAGATAGACTAGCGGGAGACAATGAGCAGTTCTTC
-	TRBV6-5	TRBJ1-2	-	CASSYGQASYGYTF	TGTGCCAGCAGTTACGGGCAGGCTAGCTATGGCTACACCTTC
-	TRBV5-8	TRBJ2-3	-	CASSLDRKITSTDTQYF	TGTGCCAGCAGCTTGGACAGGAAGATTACTAGCACAGATACGCAGTATTTT
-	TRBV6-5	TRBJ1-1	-	CASSNPAQGGTEAFF	TGTGCCAGCAGTAACCCGGCGCAGGGAGGGACTGAAGCTTTCTTT